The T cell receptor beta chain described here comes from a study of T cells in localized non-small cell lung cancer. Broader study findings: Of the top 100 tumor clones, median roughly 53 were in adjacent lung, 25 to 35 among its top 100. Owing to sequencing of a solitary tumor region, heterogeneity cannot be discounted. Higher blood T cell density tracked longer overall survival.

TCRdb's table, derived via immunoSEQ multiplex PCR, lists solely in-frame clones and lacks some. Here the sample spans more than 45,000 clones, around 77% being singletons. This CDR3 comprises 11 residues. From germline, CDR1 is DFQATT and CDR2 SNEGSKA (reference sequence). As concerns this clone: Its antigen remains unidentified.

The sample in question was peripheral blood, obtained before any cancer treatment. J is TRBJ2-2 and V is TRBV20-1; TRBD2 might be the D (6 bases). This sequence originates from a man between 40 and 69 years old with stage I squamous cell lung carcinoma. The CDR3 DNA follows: TGCATATTAGGAGGGATAGGGGAGCTGTTTTTT. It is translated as CILGGIGELFF.